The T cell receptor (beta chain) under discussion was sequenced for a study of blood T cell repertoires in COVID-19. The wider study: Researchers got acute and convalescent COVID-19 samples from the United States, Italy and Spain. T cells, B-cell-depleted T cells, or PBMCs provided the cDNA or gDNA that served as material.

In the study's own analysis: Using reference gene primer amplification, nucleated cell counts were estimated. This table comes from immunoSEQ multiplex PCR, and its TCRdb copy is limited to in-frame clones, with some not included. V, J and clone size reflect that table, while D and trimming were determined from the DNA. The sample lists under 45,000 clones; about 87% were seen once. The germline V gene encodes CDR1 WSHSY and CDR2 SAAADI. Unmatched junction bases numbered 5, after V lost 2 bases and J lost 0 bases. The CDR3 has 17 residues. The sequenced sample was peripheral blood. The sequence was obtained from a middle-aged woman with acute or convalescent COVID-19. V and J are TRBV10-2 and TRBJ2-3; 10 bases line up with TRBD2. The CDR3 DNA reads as TGCGCCAGCAGTGAGGCTAGCGGGGGCCCTAGCACAGATACGCAGTATTTT. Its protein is CASSEASGGPSTDTQYF.